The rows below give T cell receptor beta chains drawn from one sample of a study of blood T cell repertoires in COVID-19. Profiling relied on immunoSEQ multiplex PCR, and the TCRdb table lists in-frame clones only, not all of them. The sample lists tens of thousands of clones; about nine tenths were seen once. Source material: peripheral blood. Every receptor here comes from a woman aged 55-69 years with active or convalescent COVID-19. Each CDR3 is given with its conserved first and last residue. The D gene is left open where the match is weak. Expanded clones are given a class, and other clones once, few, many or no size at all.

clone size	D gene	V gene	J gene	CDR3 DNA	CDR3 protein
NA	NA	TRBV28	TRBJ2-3	TGTGCCAGCAGGCTACAGGGGGGGGATACGCAGTATTTT	CASRLQGGDTQYF
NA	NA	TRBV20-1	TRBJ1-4	TGCAGTGCTAGTGAGGGGGGAGGGGAAAAACTGTTTTTT	CSASEGGGEKLFF
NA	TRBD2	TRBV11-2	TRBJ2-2	TGTGCCAGCAGCTTAGATCTCCTCAGCGGGAGGTCCGGGGAGCTGTTTTTT	CASSLDLLSGRSGELFF
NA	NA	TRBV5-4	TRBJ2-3	TGTGCCAGCAGCCATCCGGACATCACAGATACGCAGTATTTT	CASSHPDITDTQYF
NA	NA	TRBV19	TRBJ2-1	TGTGCCAGTAGTCCCGGGGGGCTGGGTAATGAGCAGTTCTTC	CASSPGGLGNEQFF
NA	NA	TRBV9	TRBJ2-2	TGTGCCAGCAGCCCCCGCGACTCCTATTCGGCCGGGGAGCTGTTTTTT	CASSPRDSYSAGELFF
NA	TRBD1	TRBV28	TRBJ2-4	TGTGCCAGCAGTTCAGGGGGCGCGAGGAAAAACATTCAGTACTTC	CASSSGGARKNIQYF
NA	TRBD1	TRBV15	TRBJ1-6	TGTGCCACCAGCAGGGATACCGGGACAGGTAATTCACCCCTCCACTTT	CATSRDTGTGNSPLHF
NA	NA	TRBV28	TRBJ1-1	TGTGCCAGCAGCACGGACAGGAACACTGAAGCTTTCTTT	CASSTDRNTEAFF
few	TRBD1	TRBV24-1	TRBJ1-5	TGTGCCACCAGCGACGGACAGGGGCTGGGAATTAGCAATCAGCCCCAGCATTTT	CATSDGQGLGISNQPQHF
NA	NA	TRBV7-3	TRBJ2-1	TGTGCCAGCAGCTTACGTCGGGGTGTGTACAATGAGCAGTTCTTC	CASSLRRGVYNEQFF
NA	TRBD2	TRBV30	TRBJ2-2	TGTGCCTGGAGAATGACGGGGGGGAACACCGGGGAGCTGTTTTTT	CAWRMTGGNTGELFF
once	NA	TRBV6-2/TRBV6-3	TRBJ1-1	TGTGCCAGCAGTCCCCATCGGACTCTGAACACTGAAGCTTTCTTT	CASSPHRTLNTEAFF
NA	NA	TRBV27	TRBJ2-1	TGTGCCAGCAGTCCTAGGGACACCTACAATGAGCAGTTCTTC	CASSPRDTYNEQFF
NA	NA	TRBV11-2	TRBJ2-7	TGTGCCAGCAGCTTAGGACAGGTCCTACCCTACGAGCAGTACTTC	CASSLGQVLPYEQYF
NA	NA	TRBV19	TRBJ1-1	TGTGCCAGTAGTATCGATAAGATCGGCACTGAAGCTTTCTTT	CASSIDKIGTEAFF
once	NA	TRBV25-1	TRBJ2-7	TGTGCCAGCAGTGAAGGAGGTAGGGCTGGTGAGCAGTACTTC	CASSEGGRAGEQYF
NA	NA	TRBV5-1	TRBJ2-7	TGCGCCAGCCAGGAGACAGGCGGGCACGAGCAGTACTTC	CASQETGGHEQYF
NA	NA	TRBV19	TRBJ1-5	TGTGCCAGTAGTCTACAGGATAGCAATCAGCCCCAGCATTTT	CASSLQDSNQPQHF
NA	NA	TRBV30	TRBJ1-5	TGTGCCTGGAGTGCGGCAGGTAATCAGCCCCAGCATTTT	CAWSAAGNQPQHF
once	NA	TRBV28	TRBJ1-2	TGTGCCAGCAGTTTAGGGCAGGGTATAAGCTACACCTTC	CASSLGQGISYTF
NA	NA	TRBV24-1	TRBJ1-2	TGTGCCACCAGCGCCCCAGGGGCCAGGTACTATGGCTACACCTTC	CATSAPGARYYGYTF
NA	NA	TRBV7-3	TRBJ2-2	TGTGCCAGCAGCTTAAGACAAGGAGGTTCGAACACCGGGGAGCTGTTTTTT	CASSLRQGGSNTGELFF
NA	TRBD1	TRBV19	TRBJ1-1	TGTGCCAGTAGTGGACAGGGAAAGGATGAAGCTTTCTTT	CASSGQGKDEAFF
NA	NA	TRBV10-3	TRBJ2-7	TGTGCCATCAGTGAGTGGGGCCTCGGGGGAGCCTACGAGCAGTACTTC	CAISEWGLGGAYEQYF
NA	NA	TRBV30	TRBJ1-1	TGTGCCTGGAGTTTTCGGGGATCTCTCAACACTGAAGCTTTCTTT	CAWSFRGSLNTEAFF
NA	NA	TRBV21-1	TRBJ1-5	TGTGCCAGCAGCAAAGTGAGGCCTGGGACAGGGAGGCTTAATCAGCCCCAGCATTTT	CASSKVRPGTGRLNQPQHF
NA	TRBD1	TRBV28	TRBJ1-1	TGTGCCAGCAGTTTATCAGGGGGTACTGAAGCTTTCTTT	CASSLSGGTEAFF
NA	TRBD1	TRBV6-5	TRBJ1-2	TGTGCCAGCAGTTCAGGGGGCGCGCGCGGCTACACCTTC	CASSSGGARGYTF
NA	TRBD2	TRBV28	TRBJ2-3	TGTGCCAGCAGTTTGGAGGGGAGGGTCACAGATACGCAGTATTTT	CASSLEGRVTDTQYF
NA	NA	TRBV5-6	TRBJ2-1	TGTGCCAGCAGCTTGGCTGGGGGCGGAGACCTCTACAATGAGCAGTTCTTC	CASSLAGGGDLYNEQFF
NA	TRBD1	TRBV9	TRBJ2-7	TGTGCCAGCAGCGGGACAGGAACATCAACCTACGAGCAGTACTTC	CASSGTGTSTYEQYF
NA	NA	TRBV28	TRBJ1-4	TGTGCCAGCAGTCCCGGGGGGACCCACGAAAAACTGTTTTTT	CASSPGGTHEKLFF
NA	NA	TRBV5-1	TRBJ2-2	TGCGCCAGCAGCTCGGACTTCAACACCGGGGAGCTGTTTTTT	CASSSDFNTGELFF